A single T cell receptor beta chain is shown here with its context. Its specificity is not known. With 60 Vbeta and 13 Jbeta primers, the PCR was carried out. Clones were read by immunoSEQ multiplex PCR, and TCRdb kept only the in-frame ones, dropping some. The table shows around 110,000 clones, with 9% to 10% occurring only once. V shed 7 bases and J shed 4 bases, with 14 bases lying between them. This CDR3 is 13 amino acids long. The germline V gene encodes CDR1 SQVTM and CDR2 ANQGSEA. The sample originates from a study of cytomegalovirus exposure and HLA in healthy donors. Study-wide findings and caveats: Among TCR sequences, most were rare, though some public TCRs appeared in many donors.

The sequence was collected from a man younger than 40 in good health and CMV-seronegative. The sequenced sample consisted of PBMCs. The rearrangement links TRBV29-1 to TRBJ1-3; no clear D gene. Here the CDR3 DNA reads TGCAGCGGGATGGAGCTAAGGGGAAACACCATATATTTT. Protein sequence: CSGMELRGNTIYF.